Following are 14 T cell receptor beta chains from one sample sequenced in a study of OX40 agonist ivuxolimab in advanced cancers. The library was built by means of the immunoSEQ multiplex PCR assay. TCRdb provides this immuneACCESS table in a form limited to in-frame rearrangements. Some clones are lacking; in checked studies, under half of them reflect an unresolved V gene, and why the rest are absent is not known. Here the sample has roughly 50,000 clones; approximately 90% occur a single time. The biggest ten clones account for 8.7% of the sample. Here the sequenced sample was CD4+ or CD8+ T cells sorted from blood, taken in a trial of the OX40 agonist ivuxolimab. The receptors were sampled from an adult with an advanced solid tumor such as melanoma, head and neck, liver or kidney cancer.

The CDR3 DNA follows: TGTGCCAGCAGCCAAGAATCATTAACGATCTATGGCTACACCTTC. Translating gives CASSQESLTIYGYTF. V gene TRBV4-2 combines with J gene TRBJ1-2; D unclear. Germline V gene data show CDR1 as LGHNA and CDR2 as YNFKEQ. V lost 0 bases and J lost 4, with 12 bases in between. The CDR3 has 15 residues.

The V gene is TRBV14, the J gene TRBJ1-2; 11 nucleotides align to TRBD1. Germline lookup yields CDR1 SGHDN and CDR2 FVKESK. J gave up 8 bases and V 3 bases, and 14 bases lay outside the gene matches. The CDR3 consists of 17 residues. CDR3 protein: CASSHNMRTGGARGYTF. CDR3 sequence (DNA): TGTGCCAGCAGCCATAATATGCGGACAGGGGGCGCCCGGGGCTACACCTTC.

A note on this clone: A junction boundary mismatches the germline segment, possibly from a read error. V gene TRBV7-2 combines with J gene TRBJ1-5; TRBD1 might be the D (5 bases). This CDR3 comprises 15 residues. From germline, CDR1 is SGHTA and CDR2 FQGNSA. The CDR3 nucleotides read TGTGCCAGCAGCCTAGCAGGGCCAGACTATCAGCCCCAGCATTTT. As protein: CASSLAGPDYQPQHF.

The J gene is TRBJ2-1, the V gene TRBV7-2; D is perhaps TRBD2 (5 bases). V was shortened by 1 base and J by 8 bases, with 15 bases between the two germline ends. This CDR3 is 15 amino acids long. Germline loops: CDR1 SGHTA, CDR2 FQGNSA. CDR3 in amino acids: CASSLGYLATHEQFF. CDR3 sequence (DNA): TGTGCCAGCAGCTTAGGCTACCTAGCTACCCATGAGCAGTTCTTC.

This clone was counted only a few times. CDR3 amino acids: CASSRDSRAHEQYF. CDR3 DNA: TGTGCCAGCAGCCGGGACTCCCGAGCCCACGAGCAGTACTTC. This chain uses TRBV2 with TRBJ2-7, with D possibly matching TRBD2 (6 bases). The V gene lost 6 bases and the J gene lost 5 bases, with 17 bases spanning the gap. The CDR3 spans 14 residues. Germline lookup yields CDR1 SNHLY and CDR2 FYNNEI. Filled out from reference TRBV2 and TRBJ2-7, the complete variable domain reads EPEVTQTPSHQVTQMGQEVILRCVPISNHLYFYWYRQILGQKVEFLVSFYNNEISEKSEIFDDQFSVERPDGSNFTLKIRSTKLEDSAMYFCASSRDSRAHEQYFGPGTRLTVT.

The chain uses TRBV19 and TRBJ2-1; TRBD1 agrees at 7 bases. CDR1 and CDR2 (germline): LNHDA, SQIVND (reference sequence). The junction had 1 base not matched to a gene; V was cut back by 3 bases and J by 8 bases. The CDR3 runs to 12 residues. The CDR3 DNA is TGTGCCAGTAGTATCCAGGGGGATGAGCAGTTCTTC. Translation gives CASSIQGDEQFF.

V is TRBV7-8 and J is TRBJ2-7, with D perhaps matching TRBD2 (5 bases). There are 14 residues in the CDR3. V dropped 1 base and J dropped 2 bases, with 9 bases sitting between them. Looked up from germline, CDR1 is SGHVS and CDR2 is FQNEAQ. CDR3 sequence (DNA): TGTGCCAGCAGCTTAGAGGGAGATCCCTACGAGCAGTACTTC. Its protein is CASSLEGDPYEQYF.

In the case of this clone: Distinct nucleotide sequences in the sample also encode this CDR3. V gene TRBV9 combines with J gene TRBJ2-7, with 7 bases identical to TRBD1. Germline-derived CDR1 and CDR2 are SGDLS and YYNGEE. V dropped 0 bases and J dropped 4; count of bases not matched to a gene: 4. The CDR3 contains 14 residues. CDR3 DNA: TGTGCCAGCAGCGTAGCGACAGGGTCTTACGAGCAGTACTTC. It encodes CASSVATGSYEQYF.

Here the CDR3 DNA reads TGTGCCAGCTCAGCCCCTTCAGATAATGAGCAGTTCTTC. Translated, it gives CASSAPSDNEQFF. The chain combines TRBV18 with TRBJ2-1; D remains ambiguous. This CDR3 has 13 amino acids. Germline assignment: CDR1 KGHSH and CDR2 LQKENI. Trimming pared 5 bases from V and 7 bases from J, leaving 12 bases between. Complete variable domain (other parts from reference TRBV18 and TRBJ2-1): NAGVMQNPRHLVRRRGQEARLRCSPMKGHSHVYWYRQLPEEGLKFMVYLQKENIIDESGMPKERFSAEFPKEGPSILRIQQVVRGDSAAYFCASSAPSDNEQFFGPGTRLTVL.

The chain carries TRBV30 and TRBJ2-7; tentative D call: TRBD1 (5 bases). Trimming took off 0 bases at V and 1 base at J, with 7 bases between the two ends. From germline, CDR1 is GTSNPN and CDR2 SVGIG (reference sequence). This CDR3 contains 13 residues. Written as DNA, the CDR3 is TGTGCCTGGAGTGTAGGGGCATCCTACGAGCAGTACTTC. Residues: CAWSVGASYEQYF.

J is TRBJ1-3 and V is TRBV4-2; no firm D call. The CDR3 sequence is 12 residues long. Germline V gene sequence: CDR1 LGHNA, CDR2 YNFKEQ. The V end was cut by 0 bases, the J end by 7 bases, with 4 bases between. The CDR3 nucleotides are TGTGCCAGCAGCCAAGACGGGAACACCATATATTTT. It is translated as CASSQDGNTIYF.

This chain connects TRBV5-1 to TRBJ2-2; D is uncertain. This CDR3 has 15 residues. Germline assignment: CDR1 SGHRS and CDR2 YFSETQ. The germline V and J ends were trimmed by 3 bases and 1 base, with 10 bases remaining between them. The CDR3 loop is CASSWSWVNTGELFF. The CDR3 DNA sequence: TGCGCCAGCAGCTGGAGCTGGGTGAACACCGGGGAGCTGTTTTTT.

The CDR3 DNA sequence: TGTGCCAGCAGCTTGAGTGGTTCGACAGGGCTAATTTCACCCCTCCACTTT. Translated, it gives CASSLSGSTGLISPLHF. The rearrangement uses TRBV5-8 and TRBJ1-6; the match to TRBD1 covers 7 bases. V shed 1 base and J 9 bases; nucleotides not matched to a gene: 13. Germline CDR1 is SGHTS and CDR2 is YDEGEE. The CDR3 has 17 amino acids. Based on the CDR3 plus reference TRBV5-8 and TRBJ1-6, the full variable domain is EAGVTQSPTHLIKTRGQQATLRCSPISGHTSVYWYQQALGLGLQFLLWYDEGEERNRGNFPPRFSGRQFPNYSSELNVNALELEDSALYLCASSLSGSTGLISPLHFGNGTRLTVT.

V usage is TRBV5-8 and J usage is TRBJ2-2; no reliable D call. Deletions cut 0 bases from V and 0 bases from J, with 9 bases between. This CDR3 spans 16 amino acids. Germline loops: CDR1 SGHTS, CDR2 YDEGEE. CDR3 sequence reads: CASSLVWRANTGELFF. CDR3 nucleotide sequence: TGTGCCAGCAGCTTGGTTTGGAGAGCGAACACCGGGGAGCTGTTTTTT.